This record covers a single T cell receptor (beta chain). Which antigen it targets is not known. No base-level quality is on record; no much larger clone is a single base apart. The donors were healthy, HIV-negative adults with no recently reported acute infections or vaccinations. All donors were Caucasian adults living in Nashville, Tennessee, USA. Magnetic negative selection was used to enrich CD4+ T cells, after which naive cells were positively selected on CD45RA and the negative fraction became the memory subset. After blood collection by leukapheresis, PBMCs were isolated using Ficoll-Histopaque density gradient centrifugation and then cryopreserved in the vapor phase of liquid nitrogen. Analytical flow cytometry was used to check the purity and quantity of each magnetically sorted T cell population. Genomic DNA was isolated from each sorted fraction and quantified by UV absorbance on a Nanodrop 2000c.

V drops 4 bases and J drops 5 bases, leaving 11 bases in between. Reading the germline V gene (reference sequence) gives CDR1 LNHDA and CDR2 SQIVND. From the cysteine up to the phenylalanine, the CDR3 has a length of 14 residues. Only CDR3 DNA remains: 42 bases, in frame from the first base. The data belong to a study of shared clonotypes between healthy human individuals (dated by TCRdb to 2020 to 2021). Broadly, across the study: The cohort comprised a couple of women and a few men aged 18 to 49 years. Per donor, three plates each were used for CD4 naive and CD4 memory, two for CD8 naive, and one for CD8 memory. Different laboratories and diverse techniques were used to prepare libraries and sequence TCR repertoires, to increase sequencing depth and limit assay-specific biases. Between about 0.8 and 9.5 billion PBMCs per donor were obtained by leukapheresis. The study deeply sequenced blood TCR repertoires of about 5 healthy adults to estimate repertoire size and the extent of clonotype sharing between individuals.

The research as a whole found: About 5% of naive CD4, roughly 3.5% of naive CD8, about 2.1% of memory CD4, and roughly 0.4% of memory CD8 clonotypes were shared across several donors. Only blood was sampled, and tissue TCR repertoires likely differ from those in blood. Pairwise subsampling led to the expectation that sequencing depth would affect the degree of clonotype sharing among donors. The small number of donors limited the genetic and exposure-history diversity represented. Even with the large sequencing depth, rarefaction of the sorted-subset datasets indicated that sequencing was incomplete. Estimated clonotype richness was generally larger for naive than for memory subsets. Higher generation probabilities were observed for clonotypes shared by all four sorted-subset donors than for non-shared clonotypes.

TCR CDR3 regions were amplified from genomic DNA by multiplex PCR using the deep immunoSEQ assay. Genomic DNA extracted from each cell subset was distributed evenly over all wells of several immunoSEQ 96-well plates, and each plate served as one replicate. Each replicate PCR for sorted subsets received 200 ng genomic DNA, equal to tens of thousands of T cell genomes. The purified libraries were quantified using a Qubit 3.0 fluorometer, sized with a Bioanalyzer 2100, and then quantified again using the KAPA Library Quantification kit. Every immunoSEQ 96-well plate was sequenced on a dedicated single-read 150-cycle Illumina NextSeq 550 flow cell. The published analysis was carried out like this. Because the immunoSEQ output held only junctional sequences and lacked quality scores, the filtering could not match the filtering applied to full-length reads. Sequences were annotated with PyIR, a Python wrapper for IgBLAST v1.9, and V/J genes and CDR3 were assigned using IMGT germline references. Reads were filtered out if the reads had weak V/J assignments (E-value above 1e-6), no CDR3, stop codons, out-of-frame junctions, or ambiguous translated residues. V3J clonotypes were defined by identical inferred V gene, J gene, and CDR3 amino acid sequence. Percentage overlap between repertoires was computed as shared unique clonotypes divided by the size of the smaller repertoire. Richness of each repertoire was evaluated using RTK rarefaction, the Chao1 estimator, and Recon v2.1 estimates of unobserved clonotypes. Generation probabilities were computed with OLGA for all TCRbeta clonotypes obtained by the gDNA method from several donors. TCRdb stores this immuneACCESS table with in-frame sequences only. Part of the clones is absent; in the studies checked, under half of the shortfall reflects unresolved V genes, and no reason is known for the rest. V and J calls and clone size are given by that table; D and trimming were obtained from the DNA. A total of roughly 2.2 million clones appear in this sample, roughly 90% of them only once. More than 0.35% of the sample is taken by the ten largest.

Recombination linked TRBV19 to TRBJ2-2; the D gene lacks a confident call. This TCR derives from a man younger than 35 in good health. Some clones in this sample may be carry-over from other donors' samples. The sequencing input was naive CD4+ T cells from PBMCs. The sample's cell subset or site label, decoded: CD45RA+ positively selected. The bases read TGTGCCAGTAGTAAGGCAAAGCAGACCGGGGAGCTGTTTTTT. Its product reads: CASSKAKQTGELFF.